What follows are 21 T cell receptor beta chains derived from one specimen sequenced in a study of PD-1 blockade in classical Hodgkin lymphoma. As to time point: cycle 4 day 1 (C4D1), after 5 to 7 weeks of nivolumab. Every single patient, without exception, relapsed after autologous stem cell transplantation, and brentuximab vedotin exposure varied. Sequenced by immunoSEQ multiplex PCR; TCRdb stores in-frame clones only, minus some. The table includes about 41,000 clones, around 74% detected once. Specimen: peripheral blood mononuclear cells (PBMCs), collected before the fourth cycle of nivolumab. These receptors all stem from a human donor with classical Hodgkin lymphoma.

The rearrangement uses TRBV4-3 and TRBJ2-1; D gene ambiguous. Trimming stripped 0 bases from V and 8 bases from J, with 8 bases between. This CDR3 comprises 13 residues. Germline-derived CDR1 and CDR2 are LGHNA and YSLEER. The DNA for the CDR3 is TGCGCCAGCAGCCAAGATGCCGGCGATGAGCAGTTCTTC. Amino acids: CASSQDAGDEQFF.

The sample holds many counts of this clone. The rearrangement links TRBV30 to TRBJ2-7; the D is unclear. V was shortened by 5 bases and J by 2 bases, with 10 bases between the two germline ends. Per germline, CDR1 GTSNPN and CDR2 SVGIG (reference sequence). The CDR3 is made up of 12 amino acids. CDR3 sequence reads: CAWAQSTYEQYF. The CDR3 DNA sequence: TGTGCCTGGGCACAGTCCACCTACGAGCAGTACTTC.

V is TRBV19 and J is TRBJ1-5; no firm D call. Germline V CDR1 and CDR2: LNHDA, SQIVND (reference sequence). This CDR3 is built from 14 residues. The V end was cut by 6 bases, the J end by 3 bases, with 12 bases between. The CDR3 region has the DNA TGTGCCAGTAGATTATCGGACCTCAATCAGCCCCAGCATTTT. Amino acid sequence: CASRLSDLNQPQHF.

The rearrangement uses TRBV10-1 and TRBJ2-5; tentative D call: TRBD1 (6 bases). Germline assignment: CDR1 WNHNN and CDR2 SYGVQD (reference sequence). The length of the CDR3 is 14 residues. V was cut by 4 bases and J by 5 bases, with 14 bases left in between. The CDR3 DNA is TGCGCCAGCAGTGCCGGACAGCGAGGGGAGACCCAGTACTTC. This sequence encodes CASSAGQRGETQYF.

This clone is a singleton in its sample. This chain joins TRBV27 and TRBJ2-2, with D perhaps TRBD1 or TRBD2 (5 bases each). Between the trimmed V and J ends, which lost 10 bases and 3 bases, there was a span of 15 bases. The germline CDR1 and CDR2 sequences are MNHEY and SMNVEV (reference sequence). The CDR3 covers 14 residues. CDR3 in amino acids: CATQGPGYTGELFF. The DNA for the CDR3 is TGTGCCACCCAGGGACCAGGATACACCGGGGAGCTGTTTTTT.

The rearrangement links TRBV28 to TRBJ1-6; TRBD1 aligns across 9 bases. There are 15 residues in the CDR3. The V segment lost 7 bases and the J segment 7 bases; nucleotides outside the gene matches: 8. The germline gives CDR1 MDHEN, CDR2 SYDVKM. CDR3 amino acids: CASNNRQGGNSPLHF. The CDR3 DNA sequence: TGTGCCAGCAACAACAGACAGGGGGGGAATTCACCCCTCCACTTT.

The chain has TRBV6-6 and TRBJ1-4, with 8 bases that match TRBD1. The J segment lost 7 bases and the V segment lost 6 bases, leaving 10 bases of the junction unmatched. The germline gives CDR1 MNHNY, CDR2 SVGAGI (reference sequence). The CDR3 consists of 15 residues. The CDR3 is CASRLPRGRGEKLFF. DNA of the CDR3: TGTGCCAGCAGACTCCCCAGGGGGCGCGGTGAAAAACTGTTTTTT.

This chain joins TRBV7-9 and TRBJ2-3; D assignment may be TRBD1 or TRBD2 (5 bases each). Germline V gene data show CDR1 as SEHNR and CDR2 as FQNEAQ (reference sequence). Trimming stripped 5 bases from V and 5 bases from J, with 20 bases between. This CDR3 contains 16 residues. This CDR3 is CASSQQGTPRVDTQYF. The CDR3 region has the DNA TGTGCCAGCAGCCAACAAGGGACGCCCCGAGTAGATACGCAGTATTTT.

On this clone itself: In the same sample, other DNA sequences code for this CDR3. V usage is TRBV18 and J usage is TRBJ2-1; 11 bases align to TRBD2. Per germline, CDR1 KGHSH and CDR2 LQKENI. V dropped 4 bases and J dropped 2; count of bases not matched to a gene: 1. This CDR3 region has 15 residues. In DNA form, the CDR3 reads TGTGCCAGCTCACTAGCGGGGGGGACCTACAATGAGCAGTTCTTC. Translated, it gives CASSLAGGTYNEQFF. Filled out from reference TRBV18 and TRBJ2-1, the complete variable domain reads NAGVMQNPRHLVRRRGQEARLRCSPMKGHSHVYWYRQLPEEGLKFMVYLQKENIIDESGMPKERFSAEFPKEGPSILRIQQVVRGDSAAYFCASSLAGGTYNEQFFGPGTRLTVL.

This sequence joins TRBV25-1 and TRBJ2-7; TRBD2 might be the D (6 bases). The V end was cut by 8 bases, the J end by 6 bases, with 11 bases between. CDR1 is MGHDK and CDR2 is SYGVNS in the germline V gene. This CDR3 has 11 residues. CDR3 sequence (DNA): TGTGCCAGCGGGCAGGGAGGCGAGCAGTACTTC. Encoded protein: CASGQGGEQYF.

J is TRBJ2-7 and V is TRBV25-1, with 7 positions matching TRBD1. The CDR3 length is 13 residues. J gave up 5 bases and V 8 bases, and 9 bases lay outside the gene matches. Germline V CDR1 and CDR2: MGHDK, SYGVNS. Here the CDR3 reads CASRSGQANEQYF. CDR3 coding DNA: TGTGCCAGCCGTTCAGGACAGGCAAACGAGCAGTACTTC.

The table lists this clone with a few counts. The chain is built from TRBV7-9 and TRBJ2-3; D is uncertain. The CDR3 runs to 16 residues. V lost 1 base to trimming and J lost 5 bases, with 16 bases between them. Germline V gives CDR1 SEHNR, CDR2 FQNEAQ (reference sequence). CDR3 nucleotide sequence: TGTGCCAGCAGCTTAGGTAGTAGCAACAATAAAGATACGCAGTATTTT. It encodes CASSLGSSNNKDTQYF.

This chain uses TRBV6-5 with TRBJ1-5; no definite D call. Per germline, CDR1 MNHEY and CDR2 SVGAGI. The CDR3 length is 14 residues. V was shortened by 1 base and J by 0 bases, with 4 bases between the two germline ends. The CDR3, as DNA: TGTGCCAGCAGTTACTATTATAGCAATCAGCCCCAGCATTTT. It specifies CASSYYYSNQPQHF.

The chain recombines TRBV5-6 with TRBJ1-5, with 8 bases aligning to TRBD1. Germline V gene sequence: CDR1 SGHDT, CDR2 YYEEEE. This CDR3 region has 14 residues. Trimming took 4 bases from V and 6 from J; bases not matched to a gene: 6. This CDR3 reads CASSLGQGPQPQHF. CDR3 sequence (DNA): TGTGCCAGCAGCCTCGGACAGGGTCCTCAGCCCCAGCATTTT.

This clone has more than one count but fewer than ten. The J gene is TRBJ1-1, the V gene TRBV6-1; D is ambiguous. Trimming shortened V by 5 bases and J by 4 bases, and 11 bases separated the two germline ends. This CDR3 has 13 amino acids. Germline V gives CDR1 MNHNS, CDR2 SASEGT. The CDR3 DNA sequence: TGTGCCAGCAGTTCCGGTAGGGCCACTGAAGCTTTCTTT. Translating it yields CASSSGRATEAFF.

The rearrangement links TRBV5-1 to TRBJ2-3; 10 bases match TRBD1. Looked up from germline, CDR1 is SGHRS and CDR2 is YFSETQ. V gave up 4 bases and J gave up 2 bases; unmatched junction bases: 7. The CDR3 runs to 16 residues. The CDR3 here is CASSGGTGEFTDTQYF. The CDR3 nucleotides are TGCGCCAGCAGCGGGGGGACAGGGGAATTCACAGATACGCAGTATTTT.

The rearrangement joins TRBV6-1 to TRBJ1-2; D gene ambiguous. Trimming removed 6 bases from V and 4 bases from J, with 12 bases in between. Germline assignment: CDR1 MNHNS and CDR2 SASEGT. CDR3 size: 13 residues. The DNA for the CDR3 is TGTGCCAGCAGAGCTAGCCAGCCCTATGGCTACACCTTC. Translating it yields CASRASQPYGYTF.

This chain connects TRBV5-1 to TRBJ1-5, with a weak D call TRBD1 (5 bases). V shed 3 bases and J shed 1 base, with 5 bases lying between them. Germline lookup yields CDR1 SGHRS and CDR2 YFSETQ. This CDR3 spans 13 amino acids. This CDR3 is CASSSGSNQPQHF. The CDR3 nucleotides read TGCGCCAGCAGCTCAGGGAGCAATCAGCCCCAGCATTTT.

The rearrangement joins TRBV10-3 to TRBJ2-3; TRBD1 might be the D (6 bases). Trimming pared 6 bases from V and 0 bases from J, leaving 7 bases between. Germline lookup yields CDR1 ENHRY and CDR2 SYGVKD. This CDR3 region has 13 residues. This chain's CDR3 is CAIRDSSTDTQYF. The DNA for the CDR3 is TGTGCCATCAGGGACAGTAGCACAGATACGCAGTATTTT.

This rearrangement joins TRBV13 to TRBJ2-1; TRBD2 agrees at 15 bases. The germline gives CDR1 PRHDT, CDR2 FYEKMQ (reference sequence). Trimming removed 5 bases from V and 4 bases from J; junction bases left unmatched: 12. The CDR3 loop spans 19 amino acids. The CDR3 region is CASSPLGGTSGGPYNEQFF. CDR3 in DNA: TGTGCCAGCAGCCCGCTGGGCGGGACTAGCGGGGGGCCTTACAATGAGCAGTTCTTC. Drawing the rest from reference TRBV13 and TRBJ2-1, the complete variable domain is AAGVIQSPRHLIKEKRETATLKCYPIPRHDTVYWYQQGPGQDPQFLISFYEKMQSDKGSIPDRFSAQQFSDYHSELNMSSLELGDSALYFCASSPLGGTSGGPYNEQFFGPGTRLTVL.

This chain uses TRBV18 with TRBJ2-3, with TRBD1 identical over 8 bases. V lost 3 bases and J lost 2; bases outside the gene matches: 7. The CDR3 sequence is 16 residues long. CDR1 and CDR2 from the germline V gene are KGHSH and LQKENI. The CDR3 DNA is TGTGCCAGCTCACCCTTCGACAGGGGAATCACAGATACGCAGTATTTT. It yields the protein CASSPFDRGITDTQYF.